This T cell receptor (beta chain) was sequenced for a study of beta chain features in type 1 diabetes. Whole-study context: Patients and healthy donors were similar in age, gender and cell yields. Findings and limits, study-wide: PCR could preferentially amplify shorter templates, alike in patients and controls. In these data, an HLA type influence on TCRB rearrangement remained unresolved.

Details on this clone: The antigen is not known.

CD45RO/CCR7/CD25/CD127/CD95/CD27 separated CD4+ naive, central memory, regulatory and stem cell-like memory cells by sorting. The V end was cut by 1 base, the J end by 4 bases, with 9 bases between. Per the germline V gene, CDR1 is LNHNV and CDR2 is YYDKDF (reference sequence). CDR3 size: 14 residues. Expressed TCRB transcripts were sequenced after all isolated RNA was converted to cDNA. Some clones are missing from TCRdb's copy, which holds only in-frame ones; the method was immunoSEQ multiplex PCR. The table records hundreds of thousands of clones, roughly 12% of them present only once. This clonotype originated in a man aged 18 to 29 in good health. Sequenced sample: naive CD4+ T cells from blood. The J gene is TRBJ2-3, the V gene TRBV15, with a tentative D call TRBD1 (6 bases). The CDR3: CATSRVTGADTQYF. For the CDR3, the DNA is TGTGCCACCAGCAGAGTGACAGGAGCAGATACGCAGTATTTT.